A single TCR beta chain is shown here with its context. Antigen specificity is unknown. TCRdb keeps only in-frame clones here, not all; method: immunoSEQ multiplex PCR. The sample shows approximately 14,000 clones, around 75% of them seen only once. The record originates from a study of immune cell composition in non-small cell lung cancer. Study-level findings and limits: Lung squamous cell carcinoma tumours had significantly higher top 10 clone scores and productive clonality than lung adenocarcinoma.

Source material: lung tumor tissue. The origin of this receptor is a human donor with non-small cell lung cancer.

The CDR3 region is CASSLAGATDTQYF. CDR3 nucleotides: TGTGCCAGCAGCTTAGCGGGAGCAACAGATACGCAGTATTTT. V gene TRBV7-2 combines with J gene TRBJ2-3; D may be TRBD2 (5 bases). Germline CDR1 reads SGHTA; CDR2 reads FQGNSA. V lost 0 bases, J lost 3 bases, and 7 bases lay in between. The CDR3 consists of 14 residues.